These 21 T cell receptor beta chains came from one sample sequenced in a study of cytomegalovirus exposure and HLA in healthy donors (dated by TCRdb to 2017 to 2019). Libraries were built with the immunoSEQ multiplex PCR assay. For the multiplex PCR, a mixture combining 60 forward primers for TCR Vbeta segments and 13 reverse primers for TCR Jbeta segments was used. Not all clones reach the TCRdb copy of this immuneACCESS table, which keeps in-frame sequences only. Checked studies attribute under half of the gap to unresolved V genes and leave the rest unexplained. Present in this sample are under 150,000 clones, 81% of which were seen just once. In total, the top ten clones hold 0.7% of the sample. The specimen was PBMCs. The receptors here all came from a man between 18 and 35 years old in good health and CMV-seronegative.

Concerning this clone itself: At one end, the junction sequence differs from germline, possibly due to a read error. V and J are TRBV10-3 and TRBJ2-6; the D gene is possibly TRBD1 (6 bases). Germline-derived CDR1 and CDR2 are ENHRY and SYGVKD. There are 16 residues in the CDR3. The DNA of the CDR3 is TGTGCCATCAGTGCCAAACAGGGCTCTGGGGCCAACGTCCTGGCTTTC. Protein sequence: CAISAKQGSGANVLAF.

The CDR3 DNA follows: TGTGCCAGCAGCTTAGCTGGCTTAAACGAGCAGTACTTC. Its protein product is CASSLAGLNEQYF. The chain is built from TRBV7-9 and TRBJ2-7; D remains unclear. Per germline, CDR1 SEHNR and CDR2 FQNEAQ (reference sequence). This CDR3 region has 13 residues. The V end lost 0 bases, the J end lost 5 bases, and 8 bases lay between the germline ends.

The V call is TRBV7-9, the J call TRBJ1-5; D gene ambiguous. There are 13 residues in the CDR3. Per the germline V gene, CDR1 is SEHNR and CDR2 is FQNEAQ (reference sequence). V lost 5 bases, J lost 5 bases, and 10 bases lay in between. CDR3 sequence (DNA): TGTGCCAGCAGCATCACGCGGGATCAGCCCCAGCATTTT. It specifies CASSITRDQPQHF.

This clone has a handful of counts. This sequence joins TRBV15 and TRBJ1-6; 7 nucleotides line up with TRBD1. The CDR3 is 14 amino acids. The germline gives CDR1 LNHNV, CDR2 YYDKDF (reference sequence). V lost 5 bases and J lost 10; bases outside the gene matches: 8. The CDR3 spells CATSPGQLRSPLHF. The CDR3 nucleotides read TGTGCCACCAGCCCGGGACAGTTGAGGTCACCCCTCCACTTT.

The chain is built from TRBV7-2 and TRBJ2-3; possible D gene TRBD2, 6 bases. This CDR3 has 13 amino acids. V lost 5 bases, J lost 3 bases, and 9 bases lay in between. Germline assignment: CDR1 SGHTA and CDR2 FQGNSA. The DNA for the CDR3 is TGTGCCAGCAGCCCGGGACTTACAGATACGCAGTATTTT. It translates to CASSPGLTDTQYF. Full variable domain (rest looked up from reference TRBV7-2 and TRBJ2-3): GAGVSQSPSNKVTEKGKDVELRCDPISGHTALYWYRQSLGQGLEFLIYFQGNSAPDKSGLPSDRFSAERTGGSVSTLTIQRTQQEDSAVYLCASSPGLTDTQYFGPGTRLTVL.

This clone was counted between two and nine times. The rearrangement links TRBV2 to TRBJ1-1; D gene uncertain. CDR1 SNHLY and CDR2 FYNNEI come from the germline V gene. With 10 bases removed from V and 0 bases from J, the gap between germline ends came to 6 bases. The CDR3 is made up of 11 amino acids. The CDR3 is CATLLNTEAFF. The CDR3 nucleotides are TGTGCCACCCTGTTGAACACTGAAGCTTTCTTT.

This chain links TRBV7-9 with TRBJ1-4; 9 bases agree with TRBD1. V trimming: 2 bases; J trimming: 8 bases; junction bases outside the gene matches: 18. CDR1 and CDR2 (germline): SEHNR, FQNEAQ (reference sequence). This CDR3 has 19 residues. CDR3 coding DNA: TGTGCCAGCAGCTTATCGTCGGGACAGGGTGTGGGTCTTTGGGAAAAACTGTTTTTT. Protein sequence: CASSLSSGQGVGLWEKLFF.

The chain recombines TRBV9 with TRBJ1-1; possibly TRBD1 for D (5 bases). This CDR3 has 14 residues. Germline assignment: CDR1 SGDLS and CDR2 YYNGEE. V was trimmed by 0 bases and J by 10 bases, leaving 16 bases between them. This chain's CDR3 is CASSVGGVNGGAFF. DNA of the CDR3: TGTGCCAGCAGCGTAGGGGGGGTAAATGGTGGAGCTTTCTTT.

This chain joins TRBV4-2 and TRBJ2-2; perhaps TRBD1 as D (5 bases). CDR1 is LGHNA, CDR2 YNFKEQ, per germline. The CDR3 has 17 residues. Trimming cost V 4 bases and J 3 bases, with 18 bases left between them. The CDR3 DNA reads as TGTGCCAGCAGCCCACCCCAGGGCAGGCCACACACCGGGGAGCTGTTTTTT. Translating gives CASSPPQGRPHTGELFF.

This rearrangement joins TRBV2 to TRBJ2-5, with D possibly TRBD1 on 6 matching bases. The CDR3 has 13 amino acids. The germline V gene encodes CDR1 SNHLY and CDR2 FYNNEI. V lost 9 bases to trimming and J lost 1 base, with 12 bases between them. The CDR3 bases are TGTGCCAGACAACGGACAGTCCAAGAGACCCAGTACTTC. The encoded protein is CARQRTVQETQYF.

This clone was seen a handful of times. The chain combines TRBV7-3 with TRBJ1-6; the D gene is possibly TRBD1 (5 bases). The CDR3 is 14 residues long. V was pared by 6 bases and J by 7 bases, with 13 bases between. The germline V gene has CDR1 SGHTA and CDR2 FQGTGA. This CDR3 reads CASSWGVENSPLHF. In DNA, the CDR3 is TGTGCCAGCAGTTGGGGGGTTGAAAATTCACCCCTCCACTTT.

The V call is TRBV28, the J call TRBJ1-6; D remains ambiguous. Per the germline V gene, CDR1 is MDHEN and CDR2 is SYDVKM. This CDR3 is 15 amino acids long. Trimming took 5 bases from V and 5 from J, leaving 13 bases between them. As DNA, the CDR3 is TGTGCCAGCAGTCGTGGGCAATCAAATAATTCACCCCTCCACTTT. Translated: CASSRGQSNNSPLHF.

In its sample, this clone was seen a few times. The chain recombines TRBV30 with TRBJ2-5; 7 bases are a match to TRBD2. Trimming cost V 3 bases and J 4 bases; bases outside gene matches: 8. Germline V CDR1 and CDR2: GTSNPN, SVGIG (reference sequence). The CDR3 is made up of 14 amino acids. In DNA form, the CDR3 reads TGTGCCTGGAGACGGGCTAGCGGTCCAGAGACCCAGTACTTC. This codes for CAWRRASGPETQYF. Full variable domain (rest looked up from reference TRBV30 and TRBJ2-5): SQTIHQWPATLVQPVGSPLSLECTVEGTSNPNLYWYRQAAGRGLQLLFYSVGIGQISSEVPQNLSASRPQDRQFILSSKKLLLSDSGFYLCAWRRASGPETQYFGPGTRLLVL.

The chain employs TRBV4-1 and TRBJ1-2; unclear D gene. This CDR3 has 14 amino acids. Per the germline V gene, CDR1 is MGHRA and CDR2 is YSYEKL. The V and J ends lost 0 bases and 1 base respectively, with 6 bases between them. CDR3 bases: TGCGCCAGCAGCCAAGAGTACAGTAACTATGGCTACACCTTC. It yields the protein CASSQEYSNYGYTF.

J is TRBJ1-4 and V is TRBV12-5; the match to TRBD1 covers 9 bases. The germline CDR1 and CDR2 sequences are LGHNT and FRNRAP. J gave up 8 bases and V 6 bases, and 10 bases lay outside the gene matches. The CDR3 consists of 15 residues. CDR3 sequence reads: CASGPSGTGREKLFF. CDR3 DNA: TGTGCTAGTGGCCCTTCGGGGACAGGGAGGGAAAAACTGTTTTTT.

In its sample, this clone was seen many times. The V and J genes are TRBV10-1 and TRBJ2-1; D possibly corresponds to TRBD1 (6 bases). The CDR3 extends over 14 amino acids. Trimming took 6 bases from V and 7 from J, leaving 16 bases between them. The V gene's germline CDR1 is WNHNN and CDR2 SYGVQD (reference sequence). CDR3 protein: CASSLQGRTNEQFF. In nucleotides, the CDR3 is TGCGCCAGCAGCCTACAGGGTCGAACGAATGAGCAGTTCTTC.

The rearrangement links TRBV4-3 to TRBJ2-7; D might be TRBD1 (5 bases). CDR1 LGHNA and CDR2 YSLEER come from the germline V gene. The CDR3 has 15 amino acids. Deletions cut 4 bases from V and 3 bases from J, with 16 bases between. The DNA for the CDR3 is TGCGCCAGCAGCCCCAGGGTCGGAGATGTCTACGAGCAGTACTTC. Amino acids: CASSPRVGDVYEQYF.

The chain's CDR3 is CASSFSGVQETQYF. The CDR3, as DNA: TGTGCCAGCAGCTTCTCAGGCGTACAAGAGACCCAGTACTTC. V and J are TRBV5-4 and TRBJ2-5; no definite D call. Trimming stripped 2 bases from V and 2 bases from J, with 10 bases between. Germline V gene lookup returns CDR1 SGHNT and CDR2 YYREEE (reference sequence). The CDR3 runs to 14 residues.

The chain has TRBV29-1 and TRBJ2-7; 8 bases line up with TRBD2. Germline lookup yields CDR1 SQVTM and CDR2 ANQGSEA. V shed 1 base and J 0 bases; nucleotides not matched to a gene: 8. The CDR3 is made up of 16 amino acids. CDR3 bases: TGCAGCGTTGAAGGCGCCAGAGCGGGGGACTCCTACGAGCAGTACTTC. It encodes CSVEGARAGDSYEQYF.

Details on this clone: The junction shows a germline mismatch at one end, possibly a read error. The rearrangement joins TRBV20-1 to TRBJ2-1; D is undetermined. Germline V gene lookup returns CDR1 DFQATT and CDR2 SNEGSKA (reference sequence). This CDR3 is built from 11 residues. In DNA form, the CDR3 reads TGCAGTGGTTCCTCCCACAATGAGCAGTTCTTC. This gives the protein CSGSSHNEQFF.

The V call is TRBV27, the J call TRBJ2-3; D possibly corresponds to TRBD1 (5 bases). CDR3 length equals 15 residues. Per the germline V gene, CDR1 is MNHEY and CDR2 is SMNVEV (reference sequence). V gave up 7 bases and J gave up 0 bases, with 14 bases separating them. CDR3 sequence (DNA): TGTGCCAGCAAAGACAGCAAATCTAGCACAGATACGCAGTATTTT. This sequence encodes CASKDSKSSTDTQYF.